Below are 27 T cell receptor beta chains sequenced from a single sample in a study of T cells in Graves' hyperthyroidism and ophthalmopathy. RNA transcripts yielded amplified TCR beta CDR3 regions. A set of HTBI primers served as the primers for a first-round RT-PCR of the TCR CDR3. TCRdb called the multiplex PCR reads again in MiXCR, with one record for every CDR3 protein. The table has 450,000 to 650,000 distinct CDR3 sequences, 12% to 15% seen once. Source material: blood. The source of these receptors is a woman in her late teens or twenties with Graves' ophthalmopathy.

This clonotype was counted at least ten times. DNA of the CDR3: TGTGCCAGCTCACCACCCCAGGGGAGGGCCGAAGAGACCCAGTACTTC. Translating it yields CASSPPQGRAEETQYF. The rearrangement uses TRBV18 and TRBJ2-5, with D tentatively TRBD2 (7 bases). Between the trimmed V and J ends, which lost 0 bases and 3 bases, there was a span of 14 bases. The germline V gene has CDR1 KGHSH and CDR2 LQKENI. CDR3 length equals 16 residues.

On this clonotype itself: An end of the junction does not agree with germline; a read error may underlie this. The chain recombines TRBV3-1 with TRBJ1-6; the D is unclear. The CDR3 is made up of 17 amino acids. Looked up from germline, CDR1 is LGHDT and CDR2 is YNNKEL (reference sequence). CDR3 bases: TGTGTCAGCAGCCAAGACTGGGCTGAGGGTTGGAATTCACCCCTCCACTTT. Protein: CVSSQDWAEGWNSPLHF.

This chain links TRBV2 with TRBJ1-1; TRBD1 aligns across 9 bases. The germline CDR1 and CDR2 sequences are SNHLY and FYNNEI. The CDR3 length is 16 residues. Trimming cost V 11 bases and J 0 bases; bases outside gene matches: 13. CDR3 DNA sequence: TGTGCCGGATCAAGACAGGGGGAGGCGATGAACACTGAAGCTTTCTTT. It yields the protein CAGSRQGEAMNTEAFF.

This clonotype was counted many times. The chain employs TRBV15 and TRBJ2-7, with D unresolved. The CDR3 consists of 13 residues. Germline assignment: CDR1 LNHNV and CDR2 YYDKDF (reference sequence). Trimming removed 8 bases at V and 0 bases at J, with 11 bases between. Written as DNA, the CDR3 is TGTGCCACCCGAGACGGCAGCTCCTACGAGCAGTACTTC. This translates into CATRDGSSYEQYF.

This clonotype showed up many times. The rearrangement joins TRBV11-2 to TRBJ2-1; 15 bases are a match to TRBD2. The CDR3 has 15 amino acids. Germline V CDR1 and CDR2: SGHAT, FQNNGV. The ends lost 6 bases at V and 7 bases at J; junction bases unmatched: 4. The CDR3 region has the DNA TGTGCCAGCAGAGTCGGACTAGCGGGAGGGAATGAGCAGTTCTTC. Translation: CASRVGLAGGNEQFF.

The CDR3 nucleotides read TGTGCCAGCAGCCGGGGACTAGCGGGAGTGGGCTACGAGCAGTACTTC. Its translation: CASSRGLAGVGYEQYF. The rearrangement uses TRBV11-3 and TRBJ2-7, with 14 bases lining up with TRBD2. V lost 5 bases and J lost 3; bases outside the gene matches: 6. Germline assignment: CDR1 SGHNT and CDR2 YENEEA. The CDR3 is 16 residues long.

The V call is TRBV24-1, the J call TRBJ2-1, with TRBD1 matching 10 bases. Per germline, CDR1 KGHDR and CDR2 SFDVKD. Germline trimming cut 9 bases from V and 0 bases from J; bases unmatched to any gene: 4. The CDR3 has 15 amino acids. The CDR3 nucleotides read TGTGCCACCGGGACAGGGGTTAGCTCCTACAATGAGCAGTTCTTC. Its translation: CATGTGVSSYNEQFF.

This clonotype appeared a few times. The chain joins TRBV6-1 to TRBJ2-3; D unclear. Trimming removed 1 base from V and 9 bases from J, with 11 bases in between. Germline loops: CDR1 MNHNS, CDR2 SASEGT. The CDR3 runs to 13 residues. The CDR3 loop reads CASSEGVAATQYF. The CDR3 DNA reads TGTGCCAGCAGTGAAGGGGTTGCCGCAACGCAGTATTTT.

Only a few counts were recorded for this clonotype. The chain joins TRBV7-8 to TRBJ2-2, with TRBD2 matching 11 bases. This CDR3 is built from 17 residues. Germline V gene sequence: CDR1 SGHVS, CDR2 FQNEAQ. Trimming took 3 bases from V and 5 from J; bases not matched to a gene: 8. CDR3 loop: CASSFVASGRWTGELFF. The DNA for the CDR3 is TGTGCCAGCAGCTTTGTCGCTAGCGGGAGGTGGACCGGGGAGCTGTTTTTT.

This clonotype has ten or more counts. The rearrangement links TRBV28 to TRBJ2-3; 9 bases map to TRBD1. The CDR3 totals 15 residues. Germline CDR1 and CDR2: MDHEN and SYDVKM. With 5 bases clipped from V and 6 bases from J, the junction kept 9 bases outside the gene matches. The CDR3 DNA sequence: TGTGCCAGCAGTCCCTCCGGGACAGGGTTTGATACGCAGTATTTT. Translation: CASSPSGTGFDTQYF.

The CDR3: CASSLGDANNEQFF. The CDR3 DNA reads TGTGCCAGCAGCTTGGGGGACGCGAACAATGAGCAGTTCTTC. The V call is TRBV5-4, the J call TRBJ2-1, with D possibly being TRBD1 or TRBD2 (5 bases each). CDR1 is SGHNT, CDR2 YYREEE, per germline (reference sequence). The CDR3 has 14 amino acids. The V end was cut by 0 bases, the J end by 5 bases, with 9 bases between.

In this sample, this clonotype turned up a few times. The rearrangement joins TRBV12-3 or TRBV12-4 to TRBJ2-7; 7 bases match TRBD1. The junction had 7 bases not matched to a gene; V was cut back by 5 bases and J by 3 bases. The CDR3 sequence is 14 residues long. For the CDR3, the DNA is TGTGCCAGCAGTCTCTCGGGACAGAGCTACGAGCAGTACTTC. The encoded protein is CASSLSGQSYEQYF.

This clonotype was recorded at least ten times. V is TRBV29-1 and J is TRBJ1-1, with a tentative D call TRBD1 (5 bases). Germline loops: CDR1 SQVTM, CDR2 ANQGSEA. The CDR3 covers 15 residues. Trimming shortened V by 7 bases and J by 6 bases, and 24 bases separated the two germline ends. The CDR3 region is CSATDLTDPVPEAFF. CDR3 DNA sequence: TGCAGCGCGACCGACTTGACAGACCCTGTCCCTGAAGCTTTCTTT.

This clonotype came up many times. This chain joins TRBV11-1 and TRBJ2-3; D is possibly TRBD2 (7 bases). Germline V gene lookup returns CDR1 SGHAT and CDR2 FQDESV (reference sequence). The V end was cut by 5 bases, the J end by 4 bases, with 13 bases between. The CDR3 runs 14 residues. CDR3 region: CASSTWGGADTQYF. CDR3 nucleotide sequence: TGTGCCAGCAGCACCTGGGGGGGCGCAGATACGCAGTATTTT.

The chain employs TRBV6-5 and TRBJ2-3; D gene unclear. Trimming removed 0 bases at V and 6 bases at J, with 16 bases between. This CDR3 has 16 amino acids. The germline CDR1 and CDR2 sequences are MNHEY and SVGAGI. CDR3 in amino acids: CASSYSGWASGDTQYF. The CDR3, as DNA: TGTGCCAGCAGTTACTCGGGTTGGGCTTCTGGGGATACGCAGTATTTT.

In this sample, this clonotype turned up many times. This chain links TRBV30 with TRBJ1-5; TRBD1 is a possible D gene (5 bases). Germline assignment: CDR1 GTSNPN and CDR2 SVGIG (reference sequence). The length of the CDR3 is 16 residues. V lost 4 bases and J lost 0, with 16 bases in between. The CDR3 sequence is CAWTYGAAYSNQPQHF. DNA for the CDR3: TGTGCCTGGACCTACGGGGCAGCATATAGCAATCAGCCCCAGCATTTT.

This clonotype was recorded at least ten times. The rearrangement uses TRBV7-6 and TRBJ2-5, with D unclear. CDR1 and CDR2 (germline): SGHVS, FNYEAQ. There are 17 residues in the CDR3. Trimming left V 1 base short and J 1 base short, with 16 bases between. The CDR3 DNA follows: TGTGCCAGCAGCTTAGTAGCAGGTCTAGGTCCCCAAGAGACCCAGTACTTC. The encoded protein is CASSLVAGLGPQETQYF.

This clonotype has a count of ten or more. The rearrangement uses TRBV28 and TRBJ1-5; D is unclear. Germline assignment: CDR1 MDHEN and CDR2 SYDVKM. V lost 5 bases, J lost 3 bases, and 11 bases lay in between. The CDR3 contains 14 residues. The CDR3 here is CASSPPGINQPQHF. CDR3 sequence (DNA): TGTGCCAGCAGTCCCCCGGGTATCAATCAGCCCCAGCATTTT.

This clonotype was counted ten times or more. The rearrangement links TRBV11-1 to TRBJ2-7; no firm D call. CDR1 is SGHAT, CDR2 FQDESV, per germline (reference sequence). The CDR3 length is 13 residues. V was cut by 7 bases and J by 2 bases, with 12 bases left in between. The CDR3 loop reads CASTLGLTYEQYF. The CDR3 coding sequence is TGTGCCAGCACCTTGGGGTTAACCTACGAGCAGTACTTC.

V and J are TRBV20-1 and TRBJ2-7; TRBD2 agrees at 10 bases. Germline values: CDR1 DFQATT, CDR2 SNEGSKA (reference sequence). Germline trimming cut 3 bases from V and 5 bases from J; bases unmatched to any gene: 4. This CDR3 is built from 13 residues. CDR3 in amino acids: CSARLAGENEQYF. DNA of the CDR3: TGCAGTGCTAGGCTAGCGGGAGAGAACGAGCAGTACTTC.

Comment on this clonotype: A much more abundant neighbour one base away suggests this may be a read error. This chain connects TRBV6-6 to TRBJ2-1, with D possibly matching TRBD1 (5 bases). The CDR3 runs to 15 residues. Germline V gene lookup returns CDR1 MNHNY and CDR2 SVGAGI (reference sequence). The CDR3 bases are TGTGCCAGCAGTTACTCGGGCAGGGCAGTCAATGGGCAGTTCTTC. Its translation is CASSYSGRAVNGQFF.

This clonotype was observed many times. The CDR3 loop is CASSVETSRNTEAFF. CDR3 in DNA: TGTGCCAGCAGCGTGGAGACTTCCCGGAACACTGAAGCTTTCTTT. This chain links TRBV9 with TRBJ1-1; no reliable D call. Germline lookup yields CDR1 SGDLS and CDR2 YYNGEE. The V and J ends lost 2 bases and 1 base respectively, with 12 bases between them. The CDR3 covers 15 residues.

The chain recombines TRBV28 with TRBJ2-5; TRBD2 aligns across 16 bases. V was clipped by 6 bases and J by 3 bases; unmatched bases: 13. CDR3 length: 19 amino acids. CDR1 is MDHEN, CDR2 SYDVKM, per germline. The DNA for the CDR3 is TGTGCCAGCAGGGACCTAGGGACTAGCGGGAGGGCCGGGGAAGAGACCCAGTACTTC. It encodes CASRDLGTSGRAGEETQYF.

In its sample, this clonotype was seen many times. The V gene is TRBV30, the J gene TRBJ1-1; the D gene is possibly TRBD1 (5 bases). Germline assignment: CDR1 GTSNPN and CDR2 SVGIG (reference sequence). This CDR3 is built from 12 residues. The V end lost 4 bases, the J end lost 7 bases, and 13 bases lay between the germline ends. CDR3 coding DNA: TGTGCCTGGACCGTTGGGGCCGGTGAAGCTTTCTTT. Translated, it gives CAWTVGAGEAFF. Variable domain in full (rest from reference TRBV30 and TRBJ1-1): SQTIHQWPATLVQPVGSPLSLECTVEGTSNPNLYWYRQAAGRGLQLLFYSVGIGQISSEVPQNLSASRPQDRQFILSSKKLLLSDSGFYLCAWTVGAGEAFFGQGTRLTVV.

In its sample, this clonotype was seen many times. The chain carries TRBV13 and TRBJ2-3, with no clear D. The germline CDR1 and CDR2 sequences are PRHDT and FYEKMQ (reference sequence). V lost 5 bases, J lost 4 bases, and 16 bases lay in between. The CDR3 has 15 residues. For the CDR3, the DNA is TGTGCCAGCAGCCCCTTTGGTTGGAAGGCAGATACGCAGTATTTT. Protein: CASSPFGWKADTQYF. Full variable domain (missing parts from reference TRBV13 and TRBJ2-3): AAGVIQSPRHLIKEKRETATLKCYPIPRHDTVYWYQQGPGQDPQFLISFYEKMQSDKGSIPDRFSAQQFSDYHSELNMSSLELGDSALYFCASSPFGWKADTQYFGPGTRLTVL.

CDR3: CASSYPSGRVSSYNEQFF. The CDR3 coding sequence is TGTGCCAGCAGTTACCCTAGCGGGAGGGTAAGTTCCTACAATGAGCAGTTCTTC. The J gene is TRBJ2-1, the V gene TRBV6-2 or TRBV6-3, with 12 positions matching TRBD2. Germline V gives CDR1 MNHEY, CDR2 SVGEGT. The V gene end was trimmed by 2 bases and the J gene end by 1 base; junction bases not matched to a gene: 6. CDR3 length: 18 residues.

This clonotype occurred many times. The chain couples TRBV5-1 to TRBJ2-1, with 10 nucleotides matching TRBD2. V was clipped by 0 bases and J by 10 bases; unmatched bases: 10. Germline CDR1 SGHRS, CDR2 YFSETQ. The CDR3 sequence is 16 residues long. CDR3 in amino acids: CASSLGPLAGDREQFF. The CDR3 nucleotides are TGCGCCAGCAGCTTGGGGCCCCTAGCGGGAGACCGAGAGCAGTTCTTC. Supplemented by reference TRBV5-1 and TRBJ2-1, the full variable domain reads KAGVTQTPRYLIKTRGQQVTLSCSPISGHRSVSWYQQTPGQGLQFLFEYFSETQRNKGNFPGRFSGRQFSNSRSEMNVSTLELGDSALYLCASSLGPLAGDREQFFGPGTRLTVL.